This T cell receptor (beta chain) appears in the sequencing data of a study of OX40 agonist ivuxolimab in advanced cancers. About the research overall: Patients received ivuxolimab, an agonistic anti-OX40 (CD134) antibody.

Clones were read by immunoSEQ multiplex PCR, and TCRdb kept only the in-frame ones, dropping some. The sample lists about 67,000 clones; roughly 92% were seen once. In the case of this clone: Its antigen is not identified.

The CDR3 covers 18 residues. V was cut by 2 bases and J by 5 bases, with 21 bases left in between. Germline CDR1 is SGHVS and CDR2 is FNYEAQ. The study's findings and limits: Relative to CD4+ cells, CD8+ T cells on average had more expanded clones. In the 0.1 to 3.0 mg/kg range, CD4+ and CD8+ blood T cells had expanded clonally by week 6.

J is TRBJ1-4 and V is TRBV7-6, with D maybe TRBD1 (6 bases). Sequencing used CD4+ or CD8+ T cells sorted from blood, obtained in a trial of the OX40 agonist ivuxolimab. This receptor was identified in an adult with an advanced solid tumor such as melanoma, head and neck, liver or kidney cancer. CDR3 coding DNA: TGTGCCAGCAGCTTAAATTGGATCGGGGGGACATTAAATGAAAAACTGTTTTTT. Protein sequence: CASSLNWIGGTLNEKLFF.